This T cell receptor beta chain comes out of a study of shared T cell receptors in the human thymus. The V end was cut by 0 bases, the J end by 1 base, with 10 bases between. The CDR3 contains 16 residues. Germline CDR1 and CDR2: SGHAT and FQNNGV. Assay: immunoSEQ multiplex PCR; the TCRdb copy retains only in-frame clones and omits some. The sample includes 600,000 to 900,000 clones, over 75% seen only once; the top ten take over 0.008%. The same data also contributed to another study, on human thymus T cells. That source reports: All donors were healthy Finnish infants who were undergoing corrective surgery to treat congenital heart defects. In thymic and blood repertoires alike, V and J usage looked biased.

The chain links TRBV11-2 to TRBJ1-5; perhaps TRBD1 as D (5 bases). The TCR originated in a girl less than two years old with a congenital heart defect. Sequencing was carried out using thymocytes. The CDR3 sequence is CASSLEGTQSNQPQHF. The CDR3 bases are TGTGCCAGCAGCTTAGAAGGGACTCAAAGCAATCAGCCCCAGCATTTT. Combining the CDR3 with reference TRBV11-2 and TRBJ1-5 gives the whole variable domain EAGVAQSPRYKIIEKRQSVAFWCNPISGHATLYWYQQILGQGPKLLIQFQNNGVVDDSQLPKDRFSAERLKGVDSTLKIQPAKLEDSAVYLCASSLEGTQSNQPQHFGDGTRLSIL.